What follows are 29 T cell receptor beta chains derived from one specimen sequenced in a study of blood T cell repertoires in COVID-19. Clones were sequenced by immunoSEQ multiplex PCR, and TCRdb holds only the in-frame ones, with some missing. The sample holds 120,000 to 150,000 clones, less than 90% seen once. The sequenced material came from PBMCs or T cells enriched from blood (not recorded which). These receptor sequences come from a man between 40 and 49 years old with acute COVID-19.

CDR3 DNA: TGTGCCATCAGTGAGTCGTCAGACAGGGTCCCTGGCTACACCTTC. Encoded protein: CAISESSDRVPGYTF. The rearrangement joins TRBV10-3 to TRBJ1-2; 7 bases align to TRBD1. CDR3 length: 15 amino acids. V trimming: 0 bases; J trimming: 7 bases; junction bases outside the gene matches: 8. Germline CDR1 and CDR2: ENHRY and SYGVKD.

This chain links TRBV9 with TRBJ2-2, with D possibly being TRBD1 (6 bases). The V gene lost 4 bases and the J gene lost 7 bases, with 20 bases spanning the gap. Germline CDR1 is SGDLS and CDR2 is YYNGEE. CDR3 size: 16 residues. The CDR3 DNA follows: TGTGCCAGCAGCCTTAATATTGGGGGCGCGGTCGGGGAGCTGTTTTTT. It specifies CASSLNIGGAVGELFF.

This CDR3 is CASSLRLLAGVMETQYF. CDR3 DNA sequence: TGCGCCAGCAGCTTGAGGCTACTAGCGGGAGTTATGGAGACCCAGTACTTC. V and J are TRBV5-1 and TRBJ2-5, with TRBD2 identical over 11 bases. The CDR3 runs to 17 residues. Trimming took 1 base from V and 5 from J; bases not matched to a gene: 10. Germline V CDR1 and CDR2: SGHRS, YFSETQ.

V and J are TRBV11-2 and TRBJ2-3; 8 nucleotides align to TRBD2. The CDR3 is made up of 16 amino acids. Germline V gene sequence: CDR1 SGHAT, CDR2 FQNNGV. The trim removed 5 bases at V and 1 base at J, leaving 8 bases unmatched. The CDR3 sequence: CASSPGGGLGTDTQYF. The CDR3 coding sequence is TGTGCCAGCAGCCCGGGCGGGGGGCTAGGCACAGATACGCAGTATTTT.

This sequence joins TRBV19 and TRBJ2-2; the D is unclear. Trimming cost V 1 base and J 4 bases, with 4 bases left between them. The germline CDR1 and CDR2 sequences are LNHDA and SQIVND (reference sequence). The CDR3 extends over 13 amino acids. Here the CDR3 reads CASSIGPTGELFF. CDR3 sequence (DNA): TGTGCCAGTAGTATAGGGCCCACCGGGGAGCTGTTTTTT.

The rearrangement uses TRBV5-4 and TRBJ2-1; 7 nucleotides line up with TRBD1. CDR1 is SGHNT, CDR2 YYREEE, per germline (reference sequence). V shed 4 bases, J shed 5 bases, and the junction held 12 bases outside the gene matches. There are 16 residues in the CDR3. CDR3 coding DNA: TGTGCCAGCAGCCCCGACAGGGTTGGGTCCAACAATGAGCAGTTCTTC. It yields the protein CASSPDRVGSNNEQFF.

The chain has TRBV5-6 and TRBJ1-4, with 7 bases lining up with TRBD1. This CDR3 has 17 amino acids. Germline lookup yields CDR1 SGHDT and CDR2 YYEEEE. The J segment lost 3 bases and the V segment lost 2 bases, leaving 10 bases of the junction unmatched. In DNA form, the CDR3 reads TGTGCCAGCAGCTTCGGCCCAGGGACAGCTTCTAATGAAAAACTGTTTTTT. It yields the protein CASSFGPGTASNEKLFF.

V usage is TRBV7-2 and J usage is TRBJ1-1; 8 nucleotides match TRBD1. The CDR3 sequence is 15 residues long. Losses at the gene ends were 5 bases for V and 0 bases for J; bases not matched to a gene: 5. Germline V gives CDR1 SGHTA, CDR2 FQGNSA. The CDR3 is CASSKDRGLNTEAFF. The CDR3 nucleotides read TGTGCCAGCAGCAAAGACAGGGGACTGAACACTGAAGCTTTCTTT.

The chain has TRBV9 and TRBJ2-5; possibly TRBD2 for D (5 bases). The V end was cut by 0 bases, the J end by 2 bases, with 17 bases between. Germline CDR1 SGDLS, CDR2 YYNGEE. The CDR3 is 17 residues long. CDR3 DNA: TGTGCCAGCAGCGTAGGTTCTCGTGGGAGTGAACAAGAGACCCAGTACTTC. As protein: CASSVGSRGSEQETQYF. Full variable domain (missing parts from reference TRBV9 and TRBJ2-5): DSGVTQTPKHLITATGQRVTLRCSPRSGDLSVYWYQQSLDQGLQFLIQYYNGEERAKGNILERFSAQQFPDLHSELNLSSLELGDSALYFCASSVGSRGSEQETQYFGPGTRLLVL.

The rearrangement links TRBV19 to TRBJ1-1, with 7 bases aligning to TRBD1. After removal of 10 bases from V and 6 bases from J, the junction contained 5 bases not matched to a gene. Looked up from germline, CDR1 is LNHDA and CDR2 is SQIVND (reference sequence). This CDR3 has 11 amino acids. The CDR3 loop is CATKGGPEAFF. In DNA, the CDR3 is TGTGCCACCAAAGGGGGCCCTGAAGCTTTCTTT.

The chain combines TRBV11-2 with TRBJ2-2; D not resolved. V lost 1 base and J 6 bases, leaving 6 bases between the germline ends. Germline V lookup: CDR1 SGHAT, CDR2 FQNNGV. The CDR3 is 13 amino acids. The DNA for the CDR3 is TGTGCCAGCAGCTTAGTACGAGCCGGGGAGCTGTTTTTT. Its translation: CASSLVRAGELFF.

This CDR3 is CASSSINIGGRNEQYF. CDR3 DNA: TGCGCCAGCAGCTCAATAAACATCGGCGGGAGGAACGAGCAGTACTTC. The rearrangement uses TRBV5-1 and TRBJ2-7; 8 positions match TRBD2. Germline loops: CDR1 SGHRS, CDR2 YFSETQ. The ends lost 3 bases at V and 5 bases at J; junction bases unmatched: 13. This CDR3 spans 16 amino acids.

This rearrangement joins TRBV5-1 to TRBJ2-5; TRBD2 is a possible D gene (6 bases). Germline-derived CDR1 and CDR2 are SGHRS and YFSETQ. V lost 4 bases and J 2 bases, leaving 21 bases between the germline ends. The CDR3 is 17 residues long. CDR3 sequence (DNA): TGCGCCAGCAGCCCGACGGTCGGCGGGATTGGGCAAGAGACCCAGTACTTC. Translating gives CASSPTVGGIGQETQYF.

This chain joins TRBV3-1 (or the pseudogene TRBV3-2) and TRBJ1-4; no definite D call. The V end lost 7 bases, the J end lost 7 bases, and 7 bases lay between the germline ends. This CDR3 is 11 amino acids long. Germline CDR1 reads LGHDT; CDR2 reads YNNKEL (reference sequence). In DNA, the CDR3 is TGTGCCAGCAAATCGAGTGAAAAACTGTTTTTT. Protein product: CASKSSEKLFF.

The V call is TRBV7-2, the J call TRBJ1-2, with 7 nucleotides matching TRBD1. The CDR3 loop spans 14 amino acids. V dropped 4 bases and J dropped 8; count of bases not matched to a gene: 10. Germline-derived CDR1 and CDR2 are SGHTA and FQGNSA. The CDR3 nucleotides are TGTGCCAGCAGCTACCCGGGACAGAGGGAAGGCTACACCTTC. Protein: CASSYPGQREGYTF.

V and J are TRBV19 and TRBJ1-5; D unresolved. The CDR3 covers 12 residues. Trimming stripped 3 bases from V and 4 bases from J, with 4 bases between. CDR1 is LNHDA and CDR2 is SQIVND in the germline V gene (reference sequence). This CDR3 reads CASSIENQPQHF. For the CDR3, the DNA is TGTGCCAGTAGTATCGAGAATCAGCCCCAGCATTTT. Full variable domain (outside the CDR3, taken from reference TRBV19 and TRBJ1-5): DGGITQSPKYLFRKEGQNVTLSCEQNLNHDAMYWYRQDPGQGLRLIYYSQIVNDFQKGDIAEGYSVSREKKESFPLTVTSAQKNPTAFYLCASSIENQPQHFGDGTRLSIL.

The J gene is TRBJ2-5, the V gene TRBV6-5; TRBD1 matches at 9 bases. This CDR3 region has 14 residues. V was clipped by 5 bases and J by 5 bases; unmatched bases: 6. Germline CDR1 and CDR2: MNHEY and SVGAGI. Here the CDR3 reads CASSPRTGEETQYF. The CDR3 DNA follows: TGTGCCAGCAGTCCCCGGACAGGGGAGGAGACCCAGTACTTC.

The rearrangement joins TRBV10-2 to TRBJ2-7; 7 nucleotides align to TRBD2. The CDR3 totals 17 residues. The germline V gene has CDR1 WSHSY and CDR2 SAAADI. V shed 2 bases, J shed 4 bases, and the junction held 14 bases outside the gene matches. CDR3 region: CASSENSAGVGRYEQYF. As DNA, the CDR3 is TGCGCCAGCAGTGAGAATTCGGCGGGAGTGGGGCGGTACGAGCAGTACTTC.

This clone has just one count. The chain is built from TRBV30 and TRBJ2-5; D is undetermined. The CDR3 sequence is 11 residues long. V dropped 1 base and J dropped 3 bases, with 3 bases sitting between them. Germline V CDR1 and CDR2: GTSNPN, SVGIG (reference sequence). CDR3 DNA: TGTGCCTGGAGTGCCAAAGAGACCCAGTACTTC. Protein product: CAWSAKETQYF.

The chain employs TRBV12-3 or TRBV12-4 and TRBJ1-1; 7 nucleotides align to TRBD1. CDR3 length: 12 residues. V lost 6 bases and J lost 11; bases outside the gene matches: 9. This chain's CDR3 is CASSVTTGRAFF. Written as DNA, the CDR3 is TGTGCCAGCAGCGTCACGACAGGGCGCGCTTTCTTT.

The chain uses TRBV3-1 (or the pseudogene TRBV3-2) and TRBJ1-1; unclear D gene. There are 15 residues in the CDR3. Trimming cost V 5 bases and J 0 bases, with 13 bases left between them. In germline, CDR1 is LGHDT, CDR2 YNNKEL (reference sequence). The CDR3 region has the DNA TGTGCCAGCAGCTCCCCCCGTACACTGAACACTGAAGCTTTCTTT. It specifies CASSSPRTLNTEAFF.

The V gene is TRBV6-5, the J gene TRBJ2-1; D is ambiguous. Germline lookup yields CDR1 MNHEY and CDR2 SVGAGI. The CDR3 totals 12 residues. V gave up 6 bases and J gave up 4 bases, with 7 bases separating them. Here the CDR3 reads CASSPRYNEQFF. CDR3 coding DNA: TGTGCCAGCAGCCCGAGGTACAATGAGCAGTTCTTC.

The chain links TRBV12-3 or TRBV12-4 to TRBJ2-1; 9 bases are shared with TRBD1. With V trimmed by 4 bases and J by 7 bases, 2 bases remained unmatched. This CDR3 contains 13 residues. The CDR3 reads CASSWDRVNEQFF. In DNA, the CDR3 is TGTGCCAGCAGTTGGGACAGGGTTAATGAGCAGTTCTTC.

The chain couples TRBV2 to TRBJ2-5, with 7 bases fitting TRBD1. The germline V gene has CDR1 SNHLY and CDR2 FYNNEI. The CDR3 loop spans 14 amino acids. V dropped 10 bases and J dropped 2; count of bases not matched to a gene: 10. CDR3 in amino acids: CATLRGQHQETQYF. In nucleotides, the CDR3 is TGTGCCACCCTCCGGGGACAGCATCAAGAGACCCAGTACTTC.

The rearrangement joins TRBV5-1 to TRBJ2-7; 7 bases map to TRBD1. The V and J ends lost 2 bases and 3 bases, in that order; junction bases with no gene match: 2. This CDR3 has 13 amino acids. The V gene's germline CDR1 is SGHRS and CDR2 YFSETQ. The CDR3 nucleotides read TGCGCCAGCAGCTTAGACAGGGTCTACGAGCAGTACTTC. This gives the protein CASSLDRVYEQYF. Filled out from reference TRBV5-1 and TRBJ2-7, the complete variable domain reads KAGVTQTPRYLIKTRGQQVTLSCSPISGHRSVSWYQQTPGQGLQFLFEYFSETQRNKGNFPGRFSGRQFSNSRSEMNVSTLELGDSALYLCASSLDRVYEQYFGPGTRLTVT.

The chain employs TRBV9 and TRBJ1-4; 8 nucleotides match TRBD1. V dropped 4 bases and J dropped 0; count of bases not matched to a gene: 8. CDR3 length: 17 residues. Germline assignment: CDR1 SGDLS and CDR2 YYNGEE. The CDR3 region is CASSPYTGGSTNEKLFF. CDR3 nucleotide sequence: TGTGCCAGCAGCCCTTACACAGGGGGATCAACTAATGAAAAACTGTTTTTT.

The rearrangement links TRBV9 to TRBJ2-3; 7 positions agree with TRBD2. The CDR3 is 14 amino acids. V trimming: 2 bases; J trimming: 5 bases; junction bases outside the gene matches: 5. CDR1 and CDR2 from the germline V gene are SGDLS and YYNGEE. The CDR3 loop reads CASSVAGDGDTQYF. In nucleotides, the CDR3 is TGTGCCAGCAGCGTGGCGGGGGATGGAGATACGCAGTATTTT.

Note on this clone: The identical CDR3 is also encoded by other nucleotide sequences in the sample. In DNA form, the CDR3 reads TGTGCCAGCAGCTTCAACAGGGGGGACTACGAGCAGTACTTC. Its translation: CASSFNRGDYEQYF. This rearrangement joins TRBV7-2 to TRBJ2-7; 8 nucleotides match TRBD1. J gave up 3 bases and V 3 bases, and 4 bases lay outside the gene matches. The CDR3 is made up of 14 amino acids. The germline V gene encodes CDR1 SGHTA and CDR2 FQGNSA.

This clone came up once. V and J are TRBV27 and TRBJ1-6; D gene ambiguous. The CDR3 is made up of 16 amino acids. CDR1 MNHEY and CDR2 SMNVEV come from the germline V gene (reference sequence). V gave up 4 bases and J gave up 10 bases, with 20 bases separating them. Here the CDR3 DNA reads TGTGCCAGCAGTTCCCCTCTCCGAGGGTCGGGATCACCCCTCCACTTT. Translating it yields CASSSPLRGSGSPLHF.